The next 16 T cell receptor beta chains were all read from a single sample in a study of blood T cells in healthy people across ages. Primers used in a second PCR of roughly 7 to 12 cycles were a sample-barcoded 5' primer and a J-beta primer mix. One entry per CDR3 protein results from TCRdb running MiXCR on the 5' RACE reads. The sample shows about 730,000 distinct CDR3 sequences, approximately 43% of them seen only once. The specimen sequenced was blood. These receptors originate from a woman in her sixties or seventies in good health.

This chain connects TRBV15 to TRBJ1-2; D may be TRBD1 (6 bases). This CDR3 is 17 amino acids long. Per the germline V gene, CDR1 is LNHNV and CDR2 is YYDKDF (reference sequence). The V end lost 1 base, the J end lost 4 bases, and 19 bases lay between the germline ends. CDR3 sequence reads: CATSRAIGRDTGYGYTF. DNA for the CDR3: TGTGCCACCAGCAGAGCTATCGGGCGGGACACGGGCTATGGCTACACCTTC.

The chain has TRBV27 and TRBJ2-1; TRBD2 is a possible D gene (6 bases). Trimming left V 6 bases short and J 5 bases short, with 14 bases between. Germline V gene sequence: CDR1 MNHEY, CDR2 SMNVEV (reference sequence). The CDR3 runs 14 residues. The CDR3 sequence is CASRYGSTNNEQFF. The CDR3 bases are TGTGCCAGCAGGTACGGGAGCACCAACAATGAGCAGTTCTTC.

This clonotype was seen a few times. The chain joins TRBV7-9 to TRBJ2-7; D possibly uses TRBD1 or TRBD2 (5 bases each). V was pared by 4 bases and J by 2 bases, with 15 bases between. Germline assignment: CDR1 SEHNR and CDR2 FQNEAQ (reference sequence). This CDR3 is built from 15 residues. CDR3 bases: TGTGCCAGCAGCTACCGGGACGCCGCCCCCTACGAGCAGTACTTC. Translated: CASSYRDAAPYEQYF.

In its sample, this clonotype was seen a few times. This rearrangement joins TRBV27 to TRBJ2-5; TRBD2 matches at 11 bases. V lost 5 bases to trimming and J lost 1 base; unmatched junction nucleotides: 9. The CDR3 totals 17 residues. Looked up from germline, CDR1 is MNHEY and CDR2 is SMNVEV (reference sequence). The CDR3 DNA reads TGTGCCAGCAGTCATACTAGCGGGAGTCTGGGCCAAGAGACCCAGTACTTC. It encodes CASSHTSGSLGQETQYF.

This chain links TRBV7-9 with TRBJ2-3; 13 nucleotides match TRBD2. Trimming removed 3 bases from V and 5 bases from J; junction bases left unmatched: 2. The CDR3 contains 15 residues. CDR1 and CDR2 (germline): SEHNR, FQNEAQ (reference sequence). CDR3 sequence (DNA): TGTGCCAGCAGCTTGACTAGCGGGGGGCAAGATACGCAGTATTTT. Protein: CASSLTSGGQDTQYF.

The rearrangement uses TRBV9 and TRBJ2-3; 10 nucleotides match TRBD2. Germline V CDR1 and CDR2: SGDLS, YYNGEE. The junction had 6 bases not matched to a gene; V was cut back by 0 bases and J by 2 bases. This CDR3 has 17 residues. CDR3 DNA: TGTGCCAGCAGCGTAGCGGCTAGCGGGGGCCTCACAGATACGCAGTATTTT. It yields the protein CASSVAASGGLTDTQYF.

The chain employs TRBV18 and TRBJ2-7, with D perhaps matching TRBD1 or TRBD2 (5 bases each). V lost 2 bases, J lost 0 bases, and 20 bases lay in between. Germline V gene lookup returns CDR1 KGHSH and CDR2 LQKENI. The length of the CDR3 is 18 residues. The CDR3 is CASSPRTAGTSSSYEQYF. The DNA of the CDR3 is TGTGCCAGCTCACCAAGAACTGCCGGGACGTCAAGCTCCTACGAGCAGTACTTC.

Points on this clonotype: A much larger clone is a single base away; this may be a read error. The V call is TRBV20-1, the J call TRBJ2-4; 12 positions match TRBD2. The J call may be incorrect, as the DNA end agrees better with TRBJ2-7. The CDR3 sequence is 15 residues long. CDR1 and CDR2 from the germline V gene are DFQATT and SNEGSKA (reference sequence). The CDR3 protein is CGARILAGGSYEQYF. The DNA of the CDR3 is TGCGGTGCTCGTATACTAGCGGGGGGTTCCTACGAGCAGTACTTC.

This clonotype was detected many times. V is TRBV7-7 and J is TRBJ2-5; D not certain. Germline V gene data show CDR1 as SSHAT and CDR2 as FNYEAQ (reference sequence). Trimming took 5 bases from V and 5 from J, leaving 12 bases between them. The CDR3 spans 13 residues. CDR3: CASSVGKLETQYF. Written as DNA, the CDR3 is TGTGCCAGCAGCGTGGGGAAATTGGAGACCCAGTACTTC.

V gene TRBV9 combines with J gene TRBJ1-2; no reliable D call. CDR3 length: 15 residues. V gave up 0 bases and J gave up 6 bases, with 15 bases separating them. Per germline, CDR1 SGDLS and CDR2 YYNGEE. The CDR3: CASSVAPGSMNGYTF. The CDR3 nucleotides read TGTGCCAGCAGCGTAGCTCCGGGGTCGATGAATGGCTACACCTTC.

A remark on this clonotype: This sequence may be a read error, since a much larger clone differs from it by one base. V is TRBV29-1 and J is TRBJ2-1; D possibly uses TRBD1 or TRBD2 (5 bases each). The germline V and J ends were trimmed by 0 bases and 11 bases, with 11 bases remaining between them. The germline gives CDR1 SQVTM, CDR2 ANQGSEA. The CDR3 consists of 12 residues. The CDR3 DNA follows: TGCAGCGTTGAAGAGGGGGTTGGGAAGCAGTTCTTC. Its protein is CSVEEGVGKQFF.

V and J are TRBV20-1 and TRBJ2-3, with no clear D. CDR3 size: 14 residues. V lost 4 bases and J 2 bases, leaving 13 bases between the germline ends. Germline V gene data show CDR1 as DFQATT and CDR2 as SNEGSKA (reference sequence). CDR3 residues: CSATKGGPTDTQYF. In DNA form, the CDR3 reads TGCAGTGCTACCAAAGGCGGACCCACAGATACGCAGTATTTT.

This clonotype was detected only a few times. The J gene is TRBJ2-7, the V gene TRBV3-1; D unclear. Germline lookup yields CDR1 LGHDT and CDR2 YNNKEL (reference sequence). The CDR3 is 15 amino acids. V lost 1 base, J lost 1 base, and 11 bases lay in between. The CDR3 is CASSQALWRSYEQYF. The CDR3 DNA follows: TGTGCCAGCAGCCAAGCCCTCTGGCGGTCCTACGAGCAGTACTTC.

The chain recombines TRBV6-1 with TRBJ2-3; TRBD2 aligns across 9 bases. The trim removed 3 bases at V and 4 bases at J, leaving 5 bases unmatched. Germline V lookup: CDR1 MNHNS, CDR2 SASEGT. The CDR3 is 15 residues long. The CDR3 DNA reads TGTGCCAGCAGTGATGGCGGGAGGGGTGCAGATACGCAGTATTTT. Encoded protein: CASSDGGRGADTQYF.

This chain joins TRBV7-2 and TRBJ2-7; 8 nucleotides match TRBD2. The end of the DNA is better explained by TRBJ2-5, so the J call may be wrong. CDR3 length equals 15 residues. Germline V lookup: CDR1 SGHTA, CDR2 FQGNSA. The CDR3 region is CASSRRTAGGETQYF. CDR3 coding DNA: TGTGCCAGCAGCCGACGGACGGCGGGGGGAGAGACCCAGTACTTC.

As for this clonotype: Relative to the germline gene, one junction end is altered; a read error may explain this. CDR3 DNA sequence: TGCAGCGTTGATACCGGGACTAACAACGAGCAGTTCTTC. Encoded protein: CSVDTGTNNEQFF. This chain joins TRBV29-1 and TRBJ2-1, with 7 bases lining up with TRBD2. The CDR3 is made up of 13 amino acids. Germline values: CDR1 SQVTM, CDR2 ANQGSEA.